This paragraph covers one T cell receptor beta chain sequence. V lost 7 bases, J lost 2 bases, and 7 bases stayed unmatched. Germline V gives CDR1 LNHDA, CDR2 SQIVND (reference sequence). CDR3 length equals 14 residues. Per the authors' pipeline: Using reference gene primer amplification, nucleated cell counts were estimated. Here immunoSEQ multiplex PCR was the method, and the copy in TCRdb shows in-frame clones only, minus some. V and J calls and clone size are those listed in that table; D and trimming were worked out from the DNA. The sample contains 14,000 to 15,000 clones, 92% of which appear only once. The data are from a study of blood T cell repertoires in COVID-19. At the level of the study: Researchers got acute and convalescent COVID-19 samples from the United States, Italy and Spain. The cDNA or gDNA used as material had been derived from T cells, B-cell-depleted T cells, or PBMCs.

This TCR came from a human donor with active COVID-19. The donor label of this sample is uncertain. V and J are TRBV19 and TRBJ1-1; 7 bases map to TRBD1. The sequenced material came from peripheral blood. DNA for the CDR3: TGTGCCAGTACCAGGGACAGAGAAAACACTGAAGCTTTCTTT. Residues: CASTRDRENTEAFF.